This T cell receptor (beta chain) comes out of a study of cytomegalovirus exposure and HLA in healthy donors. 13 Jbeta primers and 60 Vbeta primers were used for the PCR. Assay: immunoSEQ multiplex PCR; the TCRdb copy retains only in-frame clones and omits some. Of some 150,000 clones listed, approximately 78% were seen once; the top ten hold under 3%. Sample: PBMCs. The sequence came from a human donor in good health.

CDR3 region: CASRELATDTQYF. CDR3 coding DNA: TGTGCCAGCAGGGAGCTAGCGACAGATACGCAGTATTTT. This chain links TRBV6-6 with TRBJ2-3, with a weak D call TRBD2 (6 bases). V gave up 6 bases and J gave up 3 bases, with 10 bases separating them. This CDR3 is 13 amino acids long. CDR1 is MNHNY, CDR2 SVGAGI, per germline (reference sequence).